This T cell receptor (beta chain) stems from a study of T cells expressing NK-cell markers. This CDR3 is built from 18 residues. TCRdb re-analyzed the 5' RACE reads; it lists each CDR3 protein once, without DNA. Its table records some 340,000 distinct CDR3 sequences. The clonotype comes from a man aged 18 to 70 in good health. The material sequenced was blood T cells: a sorted CD56 or NKG2C T cell subset, CD4+ or CD8+ T cells, or bulk PBMC T cells (not recorded which). This chain connects TRBV21-1 to TRBJ2-2; TCRdb gives TRBD2 as the D gene, but with no DNA this cannot be confirmed. TRBV21-1 is described as a pseudogene. The CDR3: CASSNGSSGGVNTGELFF.